The 29 T cell receptor beta chains in this list originate from one sample, sequenced in a study of shared clonotypes between healthy human individuals. Measured with immunoSEQ multiplex PCR; TCRdb has only the in-frame clones, and not every one. The repertoire holds hundreds of thousands of clones, around two thirds seen once, with approximately 1.6% in the top ten. Source material: memory CD4+ T cells sorted from blood. Subset defined: CD45RA-negative fraction. All receptors derive from a woman aged 30 to 39 in good health.

The rearrangement joins TRBV5-1 to TRBJ2-1; 11 nucleotides align to TRBD2. V shed 4 bases, J shed 6 bases, and the junction held 6 bases outside the gene matches. CDR3 size: 15 residues. In germline, CDR1 is SGHRS, CDR2 YFSETQ. CDR3 sequence: CASSLLAGDLNEQFF. For the CDR3, the DNA is TGCGCCAGCAGCCTACTAGCGGGAGACCTCAATGAGCAGTTCTTC.

This rearrangement joins TRBV11-2 to TRBJ1-2, with D perhaps TRBD1 (5 bases). There are 15 residues in the CDR3. Germline loops: CDR1 SGHAT, CDR2 FQNNGV. V shed 5 bases and J shed 0 bases, with 13 bases lying between them. CDR3 residues: CASSIYRTPNYGYTF. As DNA, the CDR3 is TGTGCCAGCAGCATCTACAGGACTCCTAACTATGGCTACACCTTC.

The rearrangement links TRBV28 to TRBJ2-5; 9 nucleotides align to TRBD1. Trimming cost V 8 bases and J 5 bases; bases outside gene matches: 6. Looked up from germline, CDR1 is MDHEN and CDR2 is SYDVKM. The CDR3 is made up of 13 amino acids. This chain's CDR3 is CASRGQGYETQYF. In DNA, the CDR3 is TGTGCCAGCCGGGGACAGGGTTACGAGACCCAGTACTTC.

The rearrangement uses TRBV19 and TRBJ2-1, with 9 bases that match TRBD2. Germline lookup yields CDR1 LNHDA and CDR2 SQIVND (reference sequence). V was clipped by 5 bases and J by 2 bases; unmatched bases: 7. The CDR3 is 16 amino acids. In DNA, the CDR3 is TGTGCCAGTAGTGGAATAGCGGGAGCTACCTACAATGAGCAGTTCTTC. It specifies CASSGIAGATYNEQFF.

This clone was recorded only once. The rearrangement links TRBV7-9 to TRBJ2-1, with D hard to call. The CDR3 length is 12 residues. The V end was cut by 10 bases, the J end by 4 bases, with 11 bases between. Germline V lookup: CDR1 SEHNR, CDR2 FQNEAQ (reference sequence). The DNA for the CDR3 is TGTGCCACCCCACCGCGGTACAATGAGCAGTTCTTC. It encodes CATPPRYNEQFF.

The rearrangement links TRBV2 to TRBJ2-5; 7 bases fit TRBD1. Trimming took 6 bases from V and 5 from J; bases not matched to a gene: 6. The germline gives CDR1 SNHLY, CDR2 FYNNEI. The CDR3 totals 13 residues. The CDR3 DNA reads as TGTGCCAGCAGCTTACAGGGGCGCGAGACCCAGTACTTC. It encodes CASSLQGRETQYF. The full variable domain, with the rest looked up from reference TRBV2 and TRBJ2-5, is EPEVTQTPSHQVTQMGQEVILRCVPISNHLYFYWYRQILGQKVEFLVSFYNNEISEKSEIFDDQFSVERPDGSNFTLKIRSTKLEDSAMYFCASSLQGRETQYFGPGTRLLVL.

V is TRBV5-1 and J is TRBJ2-7; 11 nucleotides align to TRBD2. Germline V lookup: CDR1 SGHRS, CDR2 YFSETQ. The J segment lost 4 bases and the V segment lost 0 bases, leaving 24 bases of the junction unmatched. The CDR3 runs 22 residues. The CDR3 sequence: CASSLDGGVTSGTPTHWYEQYF. CDR3 in DNA: TGCGCCAGCAGCTTGGATGGTGGTGTGACTAGCGGGACGCCCACACACTGGTACGAGCAGTACTTC.

This clone was detected only once. This chain links TRBV6-5 with TRBJ1-4, with D unresolved. Germline CDR1 is MNHEY and CDR2 is SVGAGI. V gave up 7 bases and J gave up 10 bases, with 22 bases separating them. The CDR3 spans 15 residues. The CDR3 protein is CASKIAYTALGKLFF. Written as DNA, the CDR3 is TGTGCCAGCAAAATCGCTTACACCGCCTTAGGAAAACTGTTTTTT.

The rearrangement links TRBV10-3 to TRBJ1-5, with D tentatively TRBD1 (5 bases). Germline CDR1 reads ENHRY; CDR2 reads SYGVKD. This CDR3 has 13 residues. V lost 3 bases and J 3 bases, leaving 6 bases between the germline ends. CDR3 region: CAISDRDNQPQHF. The DNA for the CDR3 is TGTGCCATCAGTGACAGGGACAATCAGCCCCAGCATTTT.

This clone appeared a few times. V and J are TRBV6-4 and TRBJ1-5; D remains ambiguous. V was clipped by 0 bases and J by 4 bases, with 7 bases between them. The CDR3 extends over 14 amino acids. Germline CDR1 MRHNA, CDR2 SNTAGT. CDR3 sequence (DNA): TGTGCCAGCAGTGACTCGACGGATAATCAGCCCCAGCATTTT. Its translation is CASSDSTDNQPQHF.

The V gene is TRBV27, the J gene TRBJ2-7; possibly TRBD2 for D (5 bases). CDR3 length equals 13 residues. V was cut by 7 bases and J by 0 bases, with 10 bases left in between. Germline assignment: CDR1 MNHEY and CDR2 SMNVEV (reference sequence). The CDR3 region is CASKDSLSYEQYF. CDR3 bases: TGTGCCAGCAAGGACTCCCTCTCCTACGAGCAGTACTTC.

This clone has a handful of counts. The chain is built from TRBV28 and TRBJ2-3; 8 nucleotides agree with TRBD2. Germline V CDR1 and CDR2: MDHEN, SYDVKM. The CDR3 is 12 residues long. The V gene end was trimmed by 11 bases and the J gene end by 2 bases; junction bases not matched to a gene: 3. The CDR3 sequence is CAGGGLTDTQYF. CDR3 in DNA: TGTGCCGGCGGGGGGCTCACAGATACGCAGTATTTT.

This clone was observed once. V and J are TRBV11-1 and TRBJ1-1; 7 bases line up with TRBD1. The length of the CDR3 is 14 residues. J gave up 4 bases and V 5 bases, and 7 bases lay outside the gene matches. Germline loops: CDR1 SGHAT, CDR2 FQDESV (reference sequence). This CDR3 reads CASSVGGPGTEAFF. In nucleotides, the CDR3 is TGTGCCAGCAGCGTAGGGGGCCCGGGCACTGAAGCTTTCTTT.

V and J are TRBV18 and TRBJ2-2; unclear D gene. The V gene lost 3 bases and the J gene lost 6 bases, with 11 bases spanning the gap. Germline loops: CDR1 KGHSH, CDR2 LQKENI. The CDR3 runs to 14 residues. CDR3 DNA sequence: TGTGCCAGCTCACCGGGCGGCTGGGCCGGGGAGCTGTTTTTT. This codes for CASSPGGWAGELFF.

The chain employs TRBV10-3 and TRBJ2-5; either TRBD1 or TRBD2 may supply D (5 bases each). The CDR3 totals 13 residues. V was cut by 10 bases and J by 5 bases, with 17 bases left in between. Looked up from germline, CDR1 is ENHRY and CDR2 is SYGVKD. CDR3 sequence (DNA): TGTGCCACACGTGGGACCGAGGGGGAGACCCAGTACTTC. Translation gives CATRGTEGETQYF.

V gene TRBV5-1 combines with J gene TRBJ2-1; the D gene is possibly TRBD2 (6 bases). Trimming shortened V by 0 bases and J by 8 bases, and 15 bases separated the two germline ends. In germline, CDR1 is SGHRS, CDR2 YFSETQ. The CDR3 runs 15 residues. For the CDR3, the DNA is TGCGCCAGCAGCTTGGCCTGGGCCCAGCGGGATGAGCAGTTCTTC. Its protein is CASSLAWAQRDEQFF.

The J gene is TRBJ1-3, the V gene TRBV6-1, with a weak D call TRBD1 (5 bases). V was cut by 1 base and J by 0 bases, with 16 bases left in between. The CDR3 sequence is 18 residues long. Germline V CDR1 and CDR2: MNHNS, SASEGT. CDR3 sequence: CASSEVYGGASSGNTIYF. DNA of the CDR3: TGTGCCAGCAGTGAAGTGTATGGGGGAGCCTCCTCTGGAAACACCATATATTTT.

There are a few counts of this clone. The V call is TRBV2, the J call TRBJ2-1; either TRBD1 or TRBD2 may fit D (5 bases each). The CDR3 loop spans 16 amino acids. Deletions cut 6 bases from V and 2 bases from J, with 17 bases between. Germline loops: CDR1 SNHLY, CDR2 FYNNEI. The CDR3 DNA reads TGTGCCAGCAGCCTCCGGGGCACGAAAACCTACAATGAGCAGTTCTTC. It translates to CASSLRGTKTYNEQFF.

The rearrangement uses TRBV5-1 and TRBJ2-4; 9 bases are a match to TRBD2. Trimming removed 0 bases from V and 7 bases from J; junction bases left unmatched: 5. The CDR3 totals 15 residues. Germline CDR1 is SGHRS and CDR2 is YFSETQ. CDR3 loop: CASSLEQRGANIQYF. In nucleotides, the CDR3 is TGCGCCAGCAGCTTGGAACAGCGGGGGGCTAACATTCAGTACTTC.

CDR3: CASSLDLPGGNCGNTIYF. The DNA of the CDR3 is TGCGCCAGCAGCTTGGATTTGCCAGGGGGAAATTGTGGAAACACCATATATTTT. The gene calls are TRBV5-1 and TRBJ1-3; the match to TRBD1 covers 7 bases. V lost 0 bases, J lost 3 bases, and 12 bases stayed unmatched. CDR1 is SGHRS and CDR2 is YFSETQ in the germline V gene. This CDR3 has 18 amino acids.

This sequence joins TRBV2 and TRBJ2-4; D gene unclear. This CDR3 has 14 amino acids. V shed 6 bases and J shed 0 bases, with 9 bases lying between them. Germline CDR1 SNHLY, CDR2 FYNNEI. CDR3 loop: CASRPGIAKNIQYF. The CDR3 bases are TGTGCCAGCAGGCCCGGAATAGCCAAAAACATTCAGTACTTC. Complete variable domain (other parts from reference TRBV2 and TRBJ2-4): EPEVTQTPSHQVTQMGQEVILRCVPISNHLYFYWYRQILGQKVEFLVSFYNNEISEKSEIFDDQFSVERPDGSNFTLKIRSTKLEDSAMYFCASRPGIAKNIQYFGAGTRLSVL.

V usage is TRBV18 and J usage is TRBJ1-5; D might be TRBD1 (6 bases). The V gene's germline CDR1 is KGHSH and CDR2 LQKENI. V was pared by 3 bases and J by 2 bases, with 11 bases between. The CDR3 loop spans 15 amino acids. This CDR3 is CASSPHRQGNQPQHF. CDR3 coding DNA: TGTGCCAGCTCACCCCATCGACAGGGCAATCAGCCCCAGCATTTT.

The rearrangement uses TRBV5-1 and TRBJ2-3; 9 bases are a match to TRBD2. This CDR3 has 15 residues. CDR1 and CDR2 from the germline V gene are SGHRS and YFSETQ. The ends lost 5 bases at V and 0 bases at J; junction bases unmatched: 4. The CDR3 nucleotides are TGCGCCAGCAGAGCTGGACTAGCGAGCACAGATACGCAGTATTTT. It yields the protein CASRAGLASTDTQYF.

V and J are TRBV11-2 and TRBJ2-2; TRBD2 matches at 14 bases. The CDR3 runs 17 residues. CDR1 and CDR2 (germline): SGHAT, FQNNGV. Trimming removed 5 bases from V and 0 bases from J; junction bases left unmatched: 2. The CDR3 loop is CASSRGLAGANTGELFF. Here the CDR3 DNA reads TGTGCCAGCAGCAGGGGACTAGCGGGGGCGAACACCGGGGAGCTGTTTTTT.

This clone was counted only a few times. CDR3 sequence reads: CASSENRNTEAFF. The CDR3 nucleotides are TGTGCCAGCAGTGAAAACAGGAACACTGAAGCTTTCTTT. The V call is TRBV2, the J call TRBJ1-1; D is undetermined. V was pared by 2 bases and J by 1 base, with 5 bases between. CDR1 is SNHLY, CDR2 FYNNEI, per germline. The CDR3 is 13 residues long.

The genes are TRBV28 and TRBJ1-5; D not resolved. The CDR3 totals 13 residues. Between the trimmed V and J ends, which lost 6 bases and 4 bases, there was a span of 10 bases. The germline gives CDR1 MDHEN, CDR2 SYDVKM. The CDR3 region has the DNA TGTGCCAGCAGCGAGACCAGGAATCAGCCCCAGCATTTT. This codes for CASSETRNQPQHF.

The chain employs TRBV19 and TRBJ2-3; 11 bases are shared with TRBD2. Germline-derived CDR1 and CDR2 are LNHDA and SQIVND (reference sequence). V was pared by 9 bases and J by 2 bases, with 4 bases of the junction left unmatched. CDR3 length: 14 amino acids. In nucleotides, the CDR3 is TGTGCCAGCCATAGCGGGAGGGCCACAGATACGCAGTATTTT. Protein: CASHSGRATDTQYF.

The genes are TRBV30 and TRBJ2-7; D perhaps matches TRBD1 (6 bases). Germline CDR1 reads GTSNPN; CDR2 reads SVGIG (reference sequence). This CDR3 region has 17 residues. V was trimmed by 4 bases and J by 6 bases, leaving 28 bases between them. The CDR3 loop reads CAWIPVGRQETTIEQYF. CDR3 in DNA: TGTGCCTGGATCCCTGTGGGGAGACAGGAAACTACCATCGAGCAGTACTTC.

This clone was counted many times. CDR3 DNA sequence: TGTGCCAGCATAACAGGGGATAGCGGGACTCCAGAACCCCTCAATGAGCAGTTCTTC. This codes for CASITGDSGTPEPLNEQFF. V is TRBV21-1 and J is TRBJ2-1; TRBD2, the table's D call, lacks a check against the DNA. TRBV21-1 is labeled a pseudogene. This CDR3 comprises 19 residues.